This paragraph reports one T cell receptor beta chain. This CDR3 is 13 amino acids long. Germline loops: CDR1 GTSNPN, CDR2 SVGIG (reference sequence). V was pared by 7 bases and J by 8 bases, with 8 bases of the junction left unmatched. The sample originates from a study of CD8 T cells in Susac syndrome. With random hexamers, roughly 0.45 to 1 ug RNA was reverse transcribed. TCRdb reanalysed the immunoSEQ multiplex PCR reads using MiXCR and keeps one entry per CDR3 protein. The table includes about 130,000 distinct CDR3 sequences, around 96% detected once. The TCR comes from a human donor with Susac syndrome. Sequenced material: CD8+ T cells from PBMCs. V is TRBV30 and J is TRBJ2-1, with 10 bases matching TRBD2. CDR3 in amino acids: CASTSGLGDEQFF. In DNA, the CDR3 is TGTGCCTCGACTAGCGGGCTTGGGGATGAGCAGTTCTTC.